This T cell receptor beta chain was recovered during a study of blood T cell repertoires in COVID-19. Turning to the study itself: From the United States, Italy and Spain came samples of acute and convalescent COVID-19.

Per the study methods: Estimation of nucleated cell counts relied on the amplification of reference gene primers. Assay used: immunoSEQ multiplex PCR; TCRdb lists only in-frame clones, some missing. Clone size and the V and J calls come from that table; the DNA yielded D and trimming. This repertoire shows roughly 220,000 clones, around 84% found once; its top ten account for roughly 5.7%. V dropped 7 bases and J dropped 3; count of bases not matched to a gene: 7. Germline loops: CDR1 SQVTM, CDR2 ANQGSEA. CDR3 size: 13 residues. This chain links TRBV29-1 with TRBJ2-3; 7 nucleotides agree with TRBD2. Material: peripheral blood. This receptor was identified in an elderly man with acute or convalescent COVID-19. This chain's CDR3 is CSAEGRATDTQYF. Here the CDR3 DNA reads TGCAGCGCCGAGGGGAGGGCTACAGATACGCAGTATTTT.